This TCR beta chain comes out of a study of blood T cell repertoires in COVID-19. The overall study: Both acute and convalescent COVID-19 samples were obtained from the United States, Italy and Spain. The analysed material was cDNA or gDNA that came from T cells, B-cell-depleted T cells, or PBMCs.

As originally analysed: Cell counts per sample came from amplifying reference gene primers. Here immunoSEQ multiplex PCR was the method, and the copy in TCRdb shows in-frame clones only, minus some. D and trimming were read from the DNA, whereas the V and J calls and clone size are those reported in that table. The sample consists of about 170,000 clones, roughly 90% of them appearing once. The CDR3 totals 13 residues. Germline-derived CDR1 and CDR2 are SQVTM and ANQGSEA. The V and J ends lost 5 bases and 6 bases, in that order; junction bases with no gene match: 6. The source of this sequence is a man aged 60-69 years with acute or convalescent COVID-19. Sequencing was performed on peripheral blood. The chain recombines TRBV29-1 with TRBJ2-3; 9 bases align to TRBD2. This CDR3 is CSVPGLAGDTQYF. The CDR3, as DNA: TGCAGCGTTCCGGGACTAGCAGGTGATACGCAGTATTTT.